The 9 T cell receptor beta chains presented below share a single source sample, sequenced in a study of B cell selection in AIRE deficiency. The regulatory T cell sort gate was CD4+CD25hiCD127low/negative. Clones were sequenced by immunoSEQ multiplex PCR, and TCRdb holds only the in-frame ones, with some missing. The sample lists approximately 26,000 clones, 92% occurring once. The sample taken for sequencing was CD4+CD25+ Tregs sorted from PBMCs. The receptor source for this set is a human donor in good health.

This clone was counted between two and nine times. This chain joins TRBV7-9 and TRBJ1-5; D remains unclear. Germline V gene lookup returns CDR1 SEHNR and CDR2 FQNEAQ (reference sequence). Trimming took 3 bases from V and 3 from J, leaving 12 bases between them. The CDR3 is 15 residues long. CDR3 DNA: TGTGCCAGCAGCTTCGAGAACGGCCCCAATCAGCCCCAGCATTTT. Residues: CASSFENGPNQPQHF.

The CDR3, as DNA: TGTGCCAGCAGCTTATGGGGGTCAGGGAACTATGGCTACACCTTC. Translation: CASSLWGSGNYGYTF. The chain employs TRBV5-6 and TRBJ1-2; the D gene is possibly TRBD1 (5 bases). The germline V and J ends were trimmed by 2 bases and 2 bases, with 13 bases remaining between them. Germline V gives CDR1 SGHDT, CDR2 YYEEEE. CDR3 length equals 15 residues.

V gene TRBV7-9 combines with J gene TRBJ1-2; 7 bases map to TRBD1. V was clipped by 5 bases and J by 4 bases; unmatched bases: 10. CDR3 length: 15 residues. CDR1 and CDR2 (germline): SEHNR, FQNEAQ (reference sequence). The DNA for the CDR3 is TGTGCCAGCAGCCCGGGGACAGTTTATTTCTATGGCTACACCTTC. Encoded protein: CASSPGTVYFYGYTF.

The chain uses TRBV19 and TRBJ1-2; perhaps TRBD1 as D (6 bases). V was cut by 7 bases and J by 5 bases, with 20 bases left in between. CDR3 length: 15 amino acids. Germline V CDR1 and CDR2: LNHDA, SQIVND (reference sequence). The CDR3 DNA sequence: TGTGCCAGTAAACTCTCCGGGGGCAGTTCTTATGGCTACACCTTC. Encoded protein: CASKLSGGSSYGYTF.

The chain has TRBV18 and TRBJ1-4; 8 bases fit TRBD1. Germline V gene sequence: CDR1 KGHSH, CDR2 LQKENI. There are 15 residues in the CDR3. J lost 4 bases, V lost 2 bases, and 3 bases had no gene match. CDR3 DNA sequence: TGTGCCAGCTCACCAGTCACAGGGGGTAATGAAAAACTGTTTTTT. Translation: CASSPVTGGNEKLFF.

The rearrangement uses TRBV18 and TRBJ2-7; 7 nucleotides agree with TRBD1. V gave up 2 bases and J gave up 4 bases; unmatched junction bases: 8. The germline gives CDR1 KGHSH, CDR2 LQKENI. The length of the CDR3 is 15 residues. The CDR3 protein is CASSPWTGGSYEQYF. The DNA for the CDR3 is TGTGCCAGCTCACCATGGACAGGAGGAAGTTACGAGCAGTACTTC.

This rearrangement joins TRBV5-4 to TRBJ2-2; TRBD2 aligns across 11 bases. The CDR3 has 20 amino acids. V lost 4 bases and J lost 2; bases outside the gene matches: 16. Germline loops: CDR1 SGHNT, CDR2 YYREEE (reference sequence). CDR3 nucleotide sequence: TGTGCCAGCAGCCCCCCAGGCGGAGTAGCGGGGGGGCGAAACACCGGGGAGCTGTTTTTT. Translating it yields CASSPPGGVAGGRNTGELFF.

This chain joins TRBV18 and TRBJ1-2; D remains ambiguous. Germline V gene lookup returns CDR1 KGHSH and CDR2 LQKENI. The CDR3 contains 13 residues. V lost 2 bases to trimming and J lost 8 bases, with 12 bases between them. The CDR3: CASSPGDREGYTF. CDR3 bases: TGTGCCAGCTCACCAGGCGACCGTGAGGGCTACACCTTC.

This CDR3 reads CSARVGYEQYF. CDR3 bases: TGCAGTGCTAGAGTGGGGTACGAGCAGTACTTC. V usage is TRBV20-1 and J usage is TRBJ2-7; D is undetermined. Looked up from germline, CDR1 is DFQATT and CDR2 is SNEGSKA (reference sequence). V lost 1 base to trimming and J lost 4 bases, with 5 bases between them. The CDR3 has 11 residues.